This TCR beta chain was documented in a study of Graves' ophthalmopathy and Graves' hyperthyroidism (dated by TCRdb to 2016 to 2019). Turning to the overall study: Peripheral blood was collected before any treatment was given, at the time of initial diagnosis. An independent validation cohort comprised around 20 hyperthyroidism patients and 17 patients who later progressed from hyperthyroidism to ophthalmopathy. Following sampling, methimazole starting at 30 mg daily was administered to hyperthyroidism patients, and high-dose intravenous methylprednisolone was administered to ophthalmopathy patients. To explore V-J signatures distinguishing ophthalmopathy from hyperthyroidism, a discovery set of 100 patients (about 43 ophthalmopathy, 55 to 60 stable hyperthyroidism) was enrolled. The study used signatures of the TCR beta repertoire to tell Graves' ophthalmopathy apart from Graves' hyperthyroidism and to predict which patients would progress to ophthalmopathy. In total, approximately 130 blood samples were TCR-sequenced: approximately 42 ophthalmopathy, under 80 hyperthyroidism and roughly 17 hyperthyroidism-to-ophthalmopathy patients. In more than five hyperthyroidism patients, T-cell repertoires of thyroid tissue and blood were compared. What the authors observed across the whole study: Among expanded thyroid clonotypes with frequency above 0.001, most also showed up in blood, which suggests that blood repertoires may reflect the thyroid immune response. Sample size was not statistically predetermined, and group allocation was not concealed from the investigators. Ophthalmopathy was separated from stable hyperthyroidism by the 13-signature model with around 89% sensitivity and 81.08% specificity in cross-validation and with 80%/75% in the test set. In validation, the model predicted ophthalmopathy progression with about 70% sensitivity and approximately 75% specificity; roughly 11 predicted patients were CT-confirmed with GO in a median of around 6 months.

The germline V end is reduced by 5 bases and the J end by 6 bases; junction bases left unmatched: 6. From the cysteine through the phenylalanine, the CDR3 covers 13 amino acids. The retained sequence is limited to the CDR3, 39 bases, with the frame set at the first base. On this clonotype: Its antigen remains unidentified. Per-base qualities were not stored, and no clone one base away is much larger.

Patients with ophthalmopathy had moderately to severely active disease, with a Clinical Activity Score of 3 or more, a NOSPECS grade of 4 or more, and a disease duration of less than 3 months. Patients with other autoimmune diseases, uncontrolled infections, pregnancy or lactation were excluded from the study. Clinical symptoms, serum thyroxine, TRAb, thyroid ultrasound and orbital computed tomography were used for diagnosis. Using Ficoll-Paque density gradient centrifugation, PBMCs were isolated from about 9.2 ml of fresh peripheral blood. Total RNA was extracted using Trizol reagent, and RNA quality was checked on an Agilent 2100 Bioanalyzer. For repertoire sequencing, TCR beta CDR3 regions were amplified from RNA transcripts. A first-round RT-PCR used HTBI primers with the Qiagen OneStep RT-PCR kit, followed by a second-round multiplex PCR, size selection and purification. Sequencing of the libraries was carried out on an Illumina HiSeq2000 in paired-end mode with 100 bp reads. Per the source publication's procedure: SOAPnuke was used to process the reads, removing any read that contained adapters or uncalled bases, had a mean Phred below 15, or lacked an exact match to the constant primer or identifier. High-quality paired reads were merged with COPE v1.2.5. Clonotypes were defined as unique nucleotide sequences and were aligned to IMGT TRB V, D and J references using MiTCR v1.1. The analysis was limited to V-J combinations with a frequency above 0.0001, which together covered 99% to 99.2% of repertoires. For each V-J combination, a TCR clonal expansion and chaos score was defined as F50 clonal expansion divided by the chaos observed in the TCRdist matrix. Welch's t-statistics and random forest were used to narrow the features down to over ten V-J combinations, which were then fed into a naive Bayes classifier. The Morisita-Horn index was used to measure how similar the thyroid and blood repertoires were. Clones were called with MiXCR by TCRdb after fastp trimmed the public reads at Q25, and only in-frame beta chains were retained. Rows are unified per CDR3 protein, each entry keeping the most common DNA and genes. These V and J calls are TCRdb output, not the study's own analysis. Across this sample there are approximately 700,000 distinct CDR3 sequences, with 40% seen only once. The ten top clones hold 44% of the sample.

Source material: peripheral blood. This clonotype was sampled from an adult man with Graves' ophthalmopathy. The chain links TRBV12-3 or TRBV12-4 with TRBJ1-2; 7 bases in between match TRBD1. The CDR3: CASSGGQRDGYTF. The sequenced DNA is TGTGCCAGCAGTGGGGGACAGCGGGATGGCTACACCTTC.